This passage covers 31 T cell receptor beta chains from one sample sequenced in a study of blood T cell repertoires in COVID-19. TCRdb keeps only in-frame clones here, not all; method: immunoSEQ multiplex PCR. There are approximately 280,000 clones in the sample; approximately 78% occur only once, and 5% lies in the top ten. The source material was PBMCs or T cells enriched from blood (not recorded which). Receptors originate from a man between 40 and 49 years old who had been exposed to COVID-19.

The gene calls are TRBV30 and TRBJ1-6; 8 bases line up with TRBD1. The junction had 5 bases not matched to a gene; V was cut back by 8 bases and J by 8 bases. Germline V gene data show CDR1 as GTSNPN and CDR2 as SVGIG (reference sequence). CDR3 length: 12 residues. The CDR3 nucleotides are TGTGCCCTGGACAGGGTTGATTCACCCCTCCACTTT. It yields the protein CALDRVDSPLHF.

The chain recombines TRBV4-1 with TRBJ2-1; maybe TRBD2 (6 bases). V lost 4 bases and J lost 8, with 12 bases in between. The CDR3 sequence is 13 residues long. Germline loops: CDR1 MGHRA, CDR2 YSYEKL. CDR3 sequence reads: CASSLQREHEQFF. For the CDR3, the DNA is TGCGCCAGCAGCCTACAACGGGAGCATGAGCAGTTCTTC.

V usage is TRBV10-1 and J usage is TRBJ2-5; 10 bases are a match to TRBD1. Germline CDR1 is WNHNN and CDR2 is SYGVQD (reference sequence). V was pared by 6 bases and J by 5 bases, with 9 bases of the junction left unmatched. CDR3 length: 15 residues. CDR3 sequence: CASSPGQGFGETQYF. DNA of the CDR3: TGCGCCAGCAGCCCGGGACAGGGGTTCGGGGAGACCCAGTACTTC.

The CDR3 sequence: CASRQGPHQPQHF. The CDR3, as DNA: TGTGCCAGCCGTCAGGGGCCCCATCAGCCCCAGCATTTT. This chain uses TRBV6-5 with TRBJ1-5; D might be TRBD1 (6 bases). Germline V gene data show CDR1 as MNHEY and CDR2 as SVGAGI. This CDR3 contains 13 residues. Trimming took 8 bases from V and 5 from J, leaving 13 bases between them.

This clone appeared a single time. J is TRBJ2-1 and V is TRBV19, with 15 bases aligning to TRBD2. Germline V gene sequence: CDR1 LNHDA, CDR2 SQIVND (reference sequence). This CDR3 comprises 17 residues. V shed 1 base, J shed 7 bases, and the junction held 5 bases outside the gene matches. Here the CDR3 DNA reads TGTGCCAGTAGTATAGTAGGACTAGCGGGAGGGCCGAATGAGCAGTTCTTC. Its translation: CASSIVGLAGGPNEQFF.

The CDR3 region has the DNA TGTGCCTGGACCCGTTTTCACCCTCGAGCCGGGACAGTGAACACCGGGGAGCTGTTTTTT. Its protein is CAWTRFHPRAGTVNTGELFF. This chain uses TRBV30 with TRBJ2-2; 7 bases match TRBD1. Per the germline V gene, CDR1 is GTSNPN and CDR2 is SVGIG (reference sequence). The CDR3 contains 20 residues. V was clipped by 4 bases and J by 1 base; unmatched bases: 21.

The chain links TRBV27 to TRBJ1-5; TRBD1 matches at 9 bases. The CDR3 runs 17 residues. Germline CDR1 reads MNHEY; CDR2 reads SMNVEV (reference sequence). The J segment lost 1 base and the V segment lost 8 bases, leaving 12 bases of the junction unmatched. The CDR3 protein is CASGLSGTGSSNQPQHF. DNA for the CDR3: TGTGCCAGCGGCCTAAGTGGGACAGGGTCGAGCAATCAGCCCCAGCATTTT.

The chain employs TRBV3-1 (or the pseudogene TRBV3-2) and TRBJ1-2; TRBD1 matches 7 bases. CDR1 LGHDT and CDR2 YNNKEL come from the germline V gene (reference sequence). The CDR3 loop spans 13 amino acids. V shed 3 bases and J 6 bases; nucleotides not matched to a gene: 4. CDR3: CASSHLQGNGYTF. In nucleotides, the CDR3 is TGTGCCAGCAGCCATTTACAGGGGAATGGCTACACCTTC.

The chain links TRBV2 to TRBJ2-7; D possibly corresponds to TRBD1 (5 bases). Germline V gives CDR1 SNHLY, CDR2 FYNNEI. The CDR3 has 11 residues. V was pared by 5 bases and J by 4 bases, with 6 bases between. In DNA form, the CDR3 reads TGTGCCAGCAGTTGGACATACGAGCAGTACTTC. Its translation: CASSWTYEQYF.

The V and J genes are TRBV19 and TRBJ1-3; possible D gene TRBD1, 6 bases. The CDR3 consists of 16 residues. The V gene's germline CDR1 is LNHDA and CDR2 SQIVND (reference sequence). V lost 6 bases and J lost 4, with 19 bases in between. The CDR3 sequence: CASRKGNLGTGNTIYF. The CDR3 nucleotides are TGTGCCAGTAGGAAAGGGAACTTGGGGACAGGAAACACCATATATTTT.

The rearrangement links TRBV10-1 to TRBJ2-5; 7 nucleotides line up with TRBD2. Per germline, CDR1 WNHNN and CDR2 SYGVQD (reference sequence). CDR3 length equals 14 residues. Trimming cost V 2 bases and J 4 bases; bases outside gene matches: 4. The CDR3 reads CASSEGGSGETQYF. In nucleotides, the CDR3 is TGCGCCAGCAGTGAGGGCGGGAGTGGAGAGACCCAGTACTTC.

The J gene is TRBJ2-5, the V gene TRBV7-9, with D perhaps TRBD2 (5 bases). This CDR3 has 13 amino acids. The germline V gene has CDR1 SEHNR and CDR2 FQNEAQ (reference sequence). In nucleotides, the CDR3 is TGTGCATCAGTCGGGGAAAACCAAGAGACCCAGTACTTC. Its translation: CASVGENQETQYF.

In its sample, this clone was seen a few times. This sample also contains other DNA sequences that code for the same CDR3. The V and J genes are TRBV5-1 and TRBJ1-3, with 7 bases fitting TRBD1. Losses at the gene ends were 4 bases for V and 2 bases for J; bases not matched to a gene: 3. CDR3 length equals 14 residues. CDR1 and CDR2 (germline): SGHRS, YFSETQ. Here the CDR3 DNA reads TGCGCCAGCAGCCCAGGGACAGCTGGAAACACCATATATTTT. It encodes CASSPGTAGNTIYF. Full variable domain (rest looked up from reference TRBV5-1 and TRBJ1-3): KAGVTQTPRYLIKTRGQQVTLSCSPISGHRSVSWYQQTPGQGLQFLFEYFSETQRNKGNFPGRFSGRQFSNSRSEMNVSTLELGDSALYLCASSPGTAGNTIYFGEGSWLTVV.

V and J are TRBV7-9 and TRBJ1-2; 7 bases are a match to TRBD1. Germline V gene data show CDR1 as SEHNR and CDR2 as FQNEAQ (reference sequence). The ends lost 7 bases at V and 4 bases at J; junction bases unmatched: 9. The CDR3 loop spans 14 amino acids. CDR3 sequence (DNA): TGTGCCAGCAACCAGGGACAGACCTTCTATGGCTACACCTTC. Translating it yields CASNQGQTFYGYTF.

The rearrangement links TRBV6-5 to TRBJ2-1; the match to TRBD1 covers 8 bases. V was pared by 6 bases and J by 6 bases, with 7 bases of the junction left unmatched. This CDR3 spans 14 amino acids. Germline V gene lookup returns CDR1 MNHEY and CDR2 SVGAGI. In nucleotides, the CDR3 is TGTGCCAGCAGCGGACAGGGTAGGGGCAATGAGCAGTTCTTC. This translates into CASSGQGRGNEQFF.

This clone has only one observation. The genes are TRBV9 and TRBJ2-1; D is ambiguous. Trimming shortened V by 0 bases and J by 0 bases, and 7 bases separated the two germline ends. The CDR3 extends over 15 amino acids. CDR1 SGDLS and CDR2 YYNGEE come from the germline V gene. Here the CDR3 reads CASSVGLSSYNEQFF. As DNA, the CDR3 is TGTGCCAGCAGCGTAGGGTTGAGCTCCTACAATGAGCAGTTCTTC.

The chain employs TRBV7-9 and TRBJ1-1; unclear D gene. In germline, CDR1 is SEHNR, CDR2 FQNEAQ (reference sequence). The CDR3 consists of 13 residues. V dropped 3 bases and J dropped 0 bases, with 5 bases sitting between them. The DNA for the CDR3 is TGTGCCAGCAGCTTCCGTATGAACACTGAAGCTTTCTTT. Protein: CASSFRMNTEAFF. Using reference TRBV7-9 and TRBJ1-1 for the parts outside the CDR3, the full variable domain is DTGVSQNPRHKITKRGQNVTFRCDPISEHNRLYWYRQTLGQGPEFLTYFQNEAQLEKSRLLSDRFSAERPKGSFSTLEIQRTEQGDSAMYLCASSFRMNTEAFFGQGTRLTVV.

The chain employs TRBV11-3 and TRBJ2-1; D is ambiguous. With 0 bases removed from V and 7 bases from J, the gap between germline ends came to 7 bases. Germline CDR1 SGHNT, CDR2 YENEEA. CDR3 size: 13 residues. CDR3 bases: TGTGCCAGCAGCTTAGATGCGCGGAATGAGCAGTTCTTC. It specifies CASSLDARNEQFF.

This chain joins TRBV18 and TRBJ2-5, with 7 bases aligning to TRBD1. With 5 bases clipped from V and 3 bases from J, the junction kept 3 bases outside the gene matches. CDR1 and CDR2 (germline): KGHSH, LQKENI. There are 13 residues in the CDR3. The CDR3, as DNA: TGTGCCAGCTCAAAGGGGACAGAAGAGACCCAGTACTTC. It encodes CASSKGTEETQYF.

The V and J genes are TRBV19 and TRBJ2-2; D uncertain. The germline V gene encodes CDR1 LNHDA and CDR2 SQIVND (reference sequence). The length of the CDR3 is 15 residues. Deletions cut 3 bases from V and 0 bases from J, with 8 bases between. CDR3 sequence reads: CASSIQASNTGELFF. The CDR3 DNA reads TGTGCCAGTAGTATCCAGGCTTCGAACACCGGGGAGCTGTTTTTT.

V gene TRBV11-1 combines with J gene TRBJ2-7; a weak D match, TRBD1 (6 bases). The CDR3 consists of 14 residues. Trimming shortened V by 5 bases and J by 3 bases, and 14 bases separated the two germline ends. Looked up from germline, CDR1 is SGHAT and CDR2 is FQDESV (reference sequence). The DNA for the CDR3 is TGTGCCAGCAGCCCCGACAGGAACGACTACGAGCAGTACTTC. Translated, it gives CASSPDRNDYEQYF.

This rearrangement joins TRBV5-8 to TRBJ1-2; D gene unclear. In germline, CDR1 is SGHTS, CDR2 YDEGEE. The CDR3 consists of 13 residues. Trimming stripped 2 bases from V and 7 bases from J, with 12 bases between. CDR3 sequence: CASSLTEGIGYTF. The DNA for the CDR3 is TGTGCCAGCAGCTTAACCGAGGGAATTGGCTACACCTTC.

This chain joins TRBV30 and TRBJ1-1; a weak D match, TRBD1 (6 bases). The CDR3 totals 11 residues. Trimming removed 7 bases at V and 11 bases at J, with 17 bases between. The germline CDR1 and CDR2 sequences are GTSNPN and SVGIG (reference sequence). The CDR3 DNA reads TGTGCCTTGAACAGGGCTTCGGGGGCTTTCTTT. Translation: CALNRASGAFF.

J is TRBJ2-4 and V is TRBV11-1; the D gene is possibly TRBD2 (6 bases). Trimming pared 8 bases from V and 10 bases from J, leaving 21 bases between. Germline CDR1 and CDR2: SGHAT and FQDESV (reference sequence). CDR3 length equals 14 residues. As DNA, the CDR3 is TGTGCCAGCGGACCGGGACTCTCGTTTCGAATTCAGTACTTC. Its translation: CASGPGLSFRIQYF.

This chain uses TRBV7-8 with TRBJ2-2; D is unresolved. The CDR3 extends over 15 amino acids. With 4 bases removed from V and 2 bases from J, the gap between germline ends came to 11 bases. Germline V gene sequence: CDR1 SGHVS, CDR2 FQNEAQ. The CDR3 DNA reads TGTGCCAGCAGCTACTACCGAGAAAACACCGGGGAGCTGTTTTTT. It is translated as CASSYYRENTGELFF.

The rearrangement uses TRBV10-2 and TRBJ2-7, with TRBD2 matching 9 bases. The germline CDR1 and CDR2 sequences are WSHSY and SAAADI. This CDR3 has 15 amino acids. Losses at the gene ends were 2 bases for V and 2 bases for J; bases not matched to a gene: 4. For the CDR3, the DNA is TGCGCCAGCAGTGAGATAGCGGGAGTAACCTACGAGCAGTACTTC. It codes for CASSEIAGVTYEQYF.

The chain recombines TRBV5-1 with TRBJ2-3; D remains unclear. There are 13 residues in the CDR3. CDR1 is SGHRS and CDR2 is YFSETQ in the germline V gene. Between the trimmed V and J ends, which lost 4 bases and 5 bases, there was a span of 11 bases. CDR3 coding DNA: TGCGCCAGCAGCGCGAGTTTCGGAGATACGCAGTATTTT. This encodes CASSASFGDTQYF.

The V gene is TRBV7-2, the J gene TRBJ1-5, with D perhaps TRBD1 (6 bases). The CDR3 has 15 amino acids. The V end lost 5 bases, the J end lost 7 bases, and 18 bases lay between the germline ends. Germline values: CDR1 SGHTA, CDR2 FQGNSA. CDR3 sequence (DNA): TGTGCCAGCAGCCCGGGTGGGGGGGCACGACAGCCCCAGCATTTT. Protein: CASSPGGGARQPQHF.

This chain connects TRBV19 to TRBJ2-2; 14 bases line up with TRBD2. The CDR3 runs 17 residues. CDR1 is LNHDA, CDR2 SQIVND, per germline (reference sequence). The ends lost 7 bases at V and 5 bases at J; junction bases unmatched: 9. The CDR3 sequence: CASTAGLAGVVTGELFF. The DNA for the CDR3 is TGTGCCAGTACCGCGGGACTAGCGGGAGTTGTTACCGGGGAGCTGTTTTTT.

The V call is TRBV7-8, the J call TRBJ1-5, with D possibly TRBD1 on 5 matching bases. In germline, CDR1 is SGHVS, CDR2 FQNEAQ. The CDR3 is 13 amino acids. The V end lost 8 bases, the J end lost 4 bases, and 12 bases lay between the germline ends. CDR3 residues: CASSDSLNQPQHF. The CDR3 coding sequence is TGTGCCAGCTCCGACAGCCTTAATCAGCCCCAGCATTTT. Full variable domain (rest looked up from reference TRBV7-8 and TRBJ1-5): GAGVSQSPRYKVAKRGQDVALRCDPISGHVSLFWYQQALGQGPEFLTYFQNEAQLDKSGLPSDRFFAERPEGSVSTLKIQRTQQEDSAVYLCASSDSLNQPQHFGDGTRLSIL.

A single count supports this clone. The chain uses TRBV19 and TRBJ2-7; TRBD2 aligns across 10 bases. Trimming at V came to 6 bases and at J to 0 bases, leaving 2 bases not matched to a gene. The CDR3 spans 14 residues. CDR1 is LNHDA, CDR2 SQIVND, per germline (reference sequence). CDR3 amino acids: CASRSSGSSYEQYF. In DNA form, the CDR3 reads TGTGCCAGTAGATCTAGCGGGAGCTCCTACGAGCAGTACTTC.